Presented here are 23 T cell receptor beta chains from one specimen sequenced in a study of control samples from healthy donors and cancer patients. Data came from immunoSEQ multiplex PCR; TCRdb stores just in-frame clones and leaves some out. In all, the sample yields approximately 190,000 clones. The sample consisted of blood. These receptors were collected from a woman aged 25-40 years in good health.

CDR3: CASSFSNQPQHF. In nucleotides, the CDR3 is TGTGCCAGTAGTTTTAGCAATCAGCCCCAGCATTTT. The rearrangement joins TRBV19 to TRBJ1-5; no clear D. Trimming stripped 5 bases from V and 0 bases from J, with 2 bases between. Germline-derived CDR1 and CDR2 are LNHDA and SQIVND (reference sequence). The CDR3 runs to 12 residues.

The chain couples TRBV5-1 to TRBJ2-7; TRBD2 aligns across 8 bases. The trim removed 5 bases at V and 2 bases at J, leaving 9 bases unmatched. Germline CDR1 is SGHRS and CDR2 is YFSETQ. The CDR3 has 15 amino acids. The CDR3 region has the DNA TGCGCCAGCAGTCGTCTAGCGGGCCCTACCTACGAGCAGTACTTC. It encodes CASSRLAGPTYEQYF.

This chain links TRBV19 with TRBJ2-5, with a weak D call TRBD2 (6 bases). The CDR3 has 13 amino acids. In germline, CDR1 is LNHDA, CDR2 SQIVND (reference sequence). V was pared by 6 bases and J by 5 bases, with 13 bases between. CDR3 sequence (DNA): TGTGCCAGTAGCCCACCGGGGAGGGAGACCCAGTACTTC. Amino acid sequence: CASSPPGRETQYF.

The chain is built from TRBV14 and TRBJ2-2; 8 nucleotides align to TRBD1. Germline loops: CDR1 SGHDN, CDR2 FVKESK. The length of the CDR3 is 14 residues. V shed 5 bases, J shed 6 bases, and the junction held 5 bases outside the gene matches. The CDR3 DNA reads as TGTGCCAGCAGCGCTCACAGGGGGGCCGGGGAGCTGTTTTTT. As protein: CASSAHRGAGELFF.

This rearrangement joins TRBV6-1 to TRBJ1-5, with D unresolved. The V end lost 2 bases, the J end lost 6 bases, and 11 bases lay between the germline ends. Germline lookup yields CDR1 MNHNS and CDR2 SASEGT. CDR3 length equals 14 residues. The CDR3 reads CASSEIAARQPQHF. In DNA, the CDR3 is TGTGCCAGCAGTGAAATTGCAGCTCGTCAGCCCCAGCATTTT.

This chain connects TRBV2 to TRBJ1-1, with D perhaps matching TRBD1 (5 bases). The CDR3 extends over 13 amino acids. V was cut by 7 bases and J by 2 bases, with 11 bases left in between. Germline V gene data show CDR1 as SNHLY and CDR2 as FYNNEI. CDR3 protein: CASNAQGNTEAFF. The DNA for the CDR3 is TGTGCCAGCAATGCGCAGGGCAACACTGAAGCTTTCTTT.

This chain connects TRBV5-1 to TRBJ1-3; no definite D call. CDR3 length: 14 residues. The V end was cut by 0 bases, the J end by 3 bases, with 7 bases between. The germline V gene has CDR1 SGHRS and CDR2 YFSETQ. CDR3 DNA: TGCGCCAGCAGCTTGGAGGGTAATGGAAACACCATATATTTT. Its protein product is CASSLEGNGNTIYF.

The rearrangement joins TRBV27 to TRBJ1-2; 7 nucleotides align to TRBD1. Germline values: CDR1 MNHEY, CDR2 SMNVEV (reference sequence). CDR3 size: 14 residues. V was pared by 5 bases and J by 4 bases, with 7 bases of the junction left unmatched. The CDR3 region is CASSEGGGAYGYTF. CDR3 DNA sequence: TGTGCCAGCAGTGAAGGGGGCGGCGCCTATGGCTACACCTTC.

The chain combines TRBV19 with TRBJ2-2; no clear D. The CDR3 contains 17 residues. Between the trimmed V and J ends, which lost 4 bases and 0 bases, there was a span of 15 bases. Germline V gene sequence: CDR1 LNHDA, CDR2 SQIVND (reference sequence). CDR3 sequence: CASSSRLTHSNTGELFF. In DNA form, the CDR3 reads TGTGCCAGTAGTAGCCGACTCACCCATTCGAACACCGGGGAGCTGTTTTTT. Full variable domain (missing parts from reference TRBV19 and TRBJ2-2): DGGITQSPKYLFRKEGQNVTLSCEQNLNHDAMYWYRQDPGQGLRLIYYSQIVNDFQKGDIAEGYSVSREKKESFPLTVTSAQKNPTAFYLCASSSRLTHSNTGELFFGEGSRLTVL.

The chain joins TRBV11-1 to TRBJ1-2; 8 positions agree with TRBD1. Germline CDR1 SGHAT, CDR2 FQDESV (reference sequence). V shed 5 bases and J 2 bases; nucleotides not matched to a gene: 10. The CDR3 has 16 residues. CDR3 region: CASSQKTGVDNYGYTF. For the CDR3, the DNA is TGTGCCAGCAGCCAAAAGACAGGGGTTGACAACTATGGCTACACCTTC. Combining the CDR3 with reference TRBV11-1 and TRBJ1-2 gives the whole variable domain EAEVAQSPRYKITEKSQAVAFWCDPISGHATLYWYRQILGQGPELLVQFQDESVVDDSQLPKDRFSAERLKGVDSTLKIQPAELGDSAMYLCASSQKTGVDNYGYTFGSGTRLTVV.

V is TRBV28 and J is TRBJ1-6, with D tentatively TRBD1 (6 bases). The CDR3 is 18 amino acids. With 7 bases removed from V and 0 bases from J, the gap between germline ends came to 19 bases. Germline CDR1 and CDR2: MDHEN and SYDVKM. DNA for the CDR3: TGTGCCAGCACCCTTACAGGGTCCCGTCTCTCCTATAATTCACCCCTCCACTTT. Its translation is CASTLTGSRLSYNSPLHF.

The V and J genes are TRBV27 and TRBJ1-2, with TRBD1 matching over 7 bases. The CDR3 is 14 amino acids. Germline V gene lookup returns CDR1 MNHEY and CDR2 SMNVEV (reference sequence). V was clipped by 2 bases and J by 6 bases; unmatched bases: 6. CDR3 amino acids: CASSLTAGGDGYTF. In nucleotides, the CDR3 is TGTGCCAGCAGTTTAACGGCAGGGGGGGATGGCTACACCTTC.

V usage is TRBV6-6 and J usage is TRBJ2-5; 13 nucleotides match TRBD2. The CDR3 is 15 residues long. Germline V CDR1 and CDR2: MNHNY, SVGAGI (reference sequence). J was trimmed by 3 bases and V by 2 bases; bases with no gene match: 0. In DNA, the CDR3 is TGTGCCAGCAGTTACGGGACTAGCGGGGAAGAGACCCAGTACTTC. As protein: CASSYGTSGEETQYF.

To note about this clone: Other DNA sequences within the sample encode an identical CDR3. The CDR3 nucleotides read TGTGCCAGCAGCTTAGGACAGAACAATCAGCCCCAGCATTTT. It specifies CASSLGQNNQPQHF. This rearrangement joins TRBV5-6 to TRBJ1-5, with a possible D match to TRBD1 (6 bases). The CDR3 sequence is 14 residues long. V lost 2 bases and J lost 3, with 9 bases in between. Looked up from germline, CDR1 is SGHDT and CDR2 is YYEEEE.

The chain has TRBV5-1 and TRBJ1-1, with 11 bases identical to TRBD1. Germline CDR1 and CDR2: SGHRS and YFSETQ. The CDR3 contains 15 residues. The ends lost 4 bases at V and 5 bases at J; junction bases unmatched: 7. CDR3: CASSRTGTGGTEAFF. As DNA, the CDR3 is TGCGCCAGCAGCCGAACCGGGACAGGGGGAACTGAAGCTTTCTTT.

The chain combines TRBV6-1 with TRBJ1-6, with a weak D call TRBD1 (6 bases). Trimming left V 5 bases short and J 5 bases short, with 16 bases between. The CDR3 sequence is 16 residues long. Germline V gives CDR1 MNHNS, CDR2 SASEGT. DNA of the CDR3: TGTGCCAGCAGTCAAGACAGGACCCATAATAATTCACCCCTCCACTTT. Protein sequence: CASSQDRTHNNSPLHF.

The gene calls are TRBV28 and TRBJ1-5; 9 nucleotides line up with TRBD1. V dropped 5 bases and J dropped 7; count of bases not matched to a gene: 6. Germline V CDR1 and CDR2: MDHEN, SYDVKM. The CDR3 runs 14 residues. In DNA, the CDR3 is TGTGCCAGCAGTCTCGGACAGGGGTGGCAGCCCCAGCATTTT. Encoded protein: CASSLGQGWQPQHF.

The chain combines TRBV18 with TRBJ1-4, with D unresolved. The CDR3 runs to 13 residues. Per the germline V gene, CDR1 is KGHSH and CDR2 is LQKENI. V was trimmed by 2 bases and J by 7 bases, leaving 8 bases between them. This CDR3 is CASSPSSGEKLFF. The CDR3 coding sequence is TGTGCCAGCTCACCATCCTCGGGTGAAAAACTGTTTTTT.

The chain links TRBV5-1 to TRBJ2-1; D remains ambiguous. V shed 0 bases and J shed 0 bases, with 10 bases lying between them. This CDR3 region has 16 residues. Per the germline V gene, CDR1 is SGHRS and CDR2 is YFSETQ. CDR3 loop: CASSLGAKTSYNEQFF. In nucleotides, the CDR3 is TGCGCCAGCAGCTTGGGAGCTAAAACCTCCTACAATGAGCAGTTCTTC. The full variable domain, in which reference TRBV5-1 and TRBJ2-1 provide the parts outside the CDR3, is KAGVTQTPRYLIKTRGQQVTLSCSPISGHRSVSWYQQTPGQGLQFLFEYFSETQRNKGNFPGRFSGRQFSNSRSEMNVSTLELGDSALYLCASSLGAKTSYNEQFFGPGTRLTVL.

This chain joins TRBV5-1 and TRBJ1-4; no reliable D call. The CDR3 has 15 residues. Germline V CDR1 and CDR2: SGHRS, YFSETQ. Trimming shortened V by 0 bases and J by 7 bases, and 13 bases separated the two germline ends. The CDR3 coding sequence is TGCGCCAGCAGCTTGGGGCCCTCGGGAGGTGAAAAACTGTTTTTT. It codes for CASSLGPSGGEKLFF.

The chain joins TRBV5-3 to TRBJ2-2, with 15 bases lining up with TRBD2. TRBV5-3 is sorted into the ORF group, with uncertain function. The CDR3 extends over 18 amino acids. The J segment lost 4 bases and the V segment lost 5 bases, leaving 9 bases of the junction unmatched. CDR3 protein: CARSPGTSGGPGTGELFF. Written as DNA, the CDR3 is TGTGCCAGAAGTCCCGGGACTAGCGGGGGGCCGGGCACCGGGGAGCTGTTTTTT.

This sequence joins TRBV2 and TRBJ2-2; 13 nucleotides agree with TRBD2. The CDR3 extends over 15 amino acids. V was pared by 7 bases and J by 6 bases, with 5 bases of the junction left unmatched. The germline gives CDR1 SNHLY, CDR2 FYNNEI. The CDR3 protein is CASIRTSGGAGELFF. Here the CDR3 DNA reads TGTGCCAGCATCAGGACTAGCGGGGGCGCCGGGGAGCTGTTTTTT.

The chain uses TRBV13 and TRBJ2-1; D gene unclear. V lost 5 bases to trimming and J lost 4 bases, with 12 bases between them. This CDR3 has 14 residues. Germline assignment: CDR1 PRHDT and CDR2 FYEKMQ (reference sequence). The DNA for the CDR3 is TGTGCCAGCAGCCCCCGAAGCGAGTACAATGAGCAGTTCTTC. Residues: CASSPRSEYNEQFF.